A single sample is the source of the 26 T cell receptor beta chains below, sequenced in a study of regulatory T cells in long-lasting Graves disease. Time point noted: newly diagnosed GD, antithyroid drugs for less than 3 months. PBMCs were the source of the RNA used for TCR sequencing. Combining iRepertoire HTBI primers with Arm-PCR of CDR3 regions, the authors built TCR beta libraries. MiXCR was run by TCRdb on the multiplex PCR reads, yielding one entry per CDR3 protein. This table has under 800,000 distinct CDR3 sequences, approximately 15% appearing once. The sample also formed part of further work on T cells in Graves' hyperthyroidism and ophthalmopathy.

The sequenced sample was peripheral blood mononuclear cells (PBMCs), obtained at new diagnosis, from a patient treated with antithyroid drugs. The receptors were gathered from a woman aged 30 to 39 with Graves disease.

This clonotype was picked up a small number of times. Being one base from a much bigger clone, this may be a read error. CDR3 bases: TGTGCCAGCAGCGAAAGGAATGAGCAGTTCTTC. Its protein product is CASSERNEQFF. The V gene is TRBV7-9, the J gene TRBJ2-1; D unclear. Trimming cost V 5 bases and J 7 bases, with 6 bases left between them. Per the germline V gene, CDR1 is SEHNR and CDR2 is FQNEAQ (reference sequence). This CDR3 comprises 11 residues.

V and J are TRBV6-2 or TRBV6-3 and TRBJ2-5, with no clear D. The CDR3 runs 11 residues. The germline V gene has CDR1 MNHEY and CDR2 SVGEGT. The V and J ends lost 0 bases and 14 bases respectively, with 10 bases between them. The CDR3 sequence: CASSYSTLRYF. The CDR3 nucleotides read TGTGCCAGCAGTTACTCGACACTCCGATACTTC.

As regards this clonotype: A far larger clone is only one base removed, so a read error is likely. The gene calls are TRBV20-1 and TRBJ2-1; weak D call: TRBD2 (7 bases). Germline V gene lookup returns CDR1 DFQATT and CDR2 SNEGSKA (reference sequence). The germline V and J ends were trimmed by 4 bases and 10 bases, with 29 bases remaining between them. This CDR3 comprises 17 residues. The CDR3 here is CSAMDSESSGDNYEQFF. The DNA for the CDR3 is TGCAGTGCTATGGACAGTGAAAGCAGCGGGGATAACTACGAGCAGTTCTTC.

This clonotype was seen many times. V and J are TRBV19 and TRBJ2-1; TRBD2 matches at 7 bases. Unmatched junction bases numbered 18, after V lost 4 bases and J lost 6 bases. This CDR3 is 18 amino acids long. CDR1 LNHDA and CDR2 SQIVND come from the germline V gene (reference sequence). The CDR3 here is CASSTNYGAGKGVNEQFF. The CDR3, as DNA: TGTGCCAGTAGTACCAACTACGGAGCGGGAAAAGGAGTCAATGAGCAGTTCTTC.

The genes are TRBV12-3 or TRBV12-4 and TRBJ1-1; possible D gene TRBD1, 6 bases. V was pared by 3 bases and J by 3 bases, with 8 bases between. CDR3 length: 13 residues. CDR3 in amino acids: CASSFHRDTEAFF. The DNA of the CDR3 is TGTGCCAGCAGTTTCCACAGGGACACTGAAGCTTTCTTT.

This clonotype occurred many times. The chain couples TRBV12-3 or TRBV12-4 to TRBJ1-6; maybe TRBD1 (5 bases). The ends were cut back, 3 bases at V and 13 bases at J, with 13 bases in the middle. The CDR3 spans 13 residues. The CDR3: CASSFSGGAPLHF. In DNA form, the CDR3 reads TGTGCCAGCAGTTTTTCGGGCGGGGCGCCCCTCCACTTT.

The chain is built from TRBV20-1 and TRBJ2-7; D perhaps matches TRBD1 (6 bases). CDR3 length: 15 amino acids. Germline V gene data show CDR1 as DFQATT and CDR2 as SNEGSKA (reference sequence). The germline V and J ends were trimmed by 5 bases and 2 bases, with 19 bases remaining between them. The CDR3 bases are TGCAGTGCTCATCAACAGGGCGGCCACCCCTACGAGCAGTACTTC. This gives the protein CSAHQQGGHPYEQYF.

This clonotype has only a few counts. The rearrangement uses TRBV10-3 and TRBJ2-1; perhaps D is TRBD1 or TRBD2 (5 bases each). Looked up from germline, CDR1 is ENHRY and CDR2 is SYGVKD. The CDR3 runs 14 residues. V was trimmed by 9 bases and J by 4 bases, leaving 16 bases between them. CDR3 loop: CAICRDPLYNEQFF. The CDR3 DNA follows: TGTGCCATTTGCCGGGACCCCTTATACAATGAGCAGTTCTTC.

This clonotype was seen repeatedly, ten times or more. This sequence joins TRBV28 and TRBJ1-2; D is perhaps TRBD1 (5 bases). Trimming cost V 4 bases and J 0 bases, with 15 bases left between them. CDR1 is MDHEN and CDR2 is SYDVKM in the germline V gene. The CDR3 has 16 residues. CDR3 in amino acids: CASSSLGAVTNYGYTF. DNA of the CDR3: TGTGCCAGCAGTTCGCTCGGGGCCGTAACTAACTATGGCTACACCTTC.

The chain employs TRBV18 and TRBJ1-1; a possible D gene is TRBD1 (6 bases). CDR1 and CDR2 (germline): KGHSH, LQKENI. CDR3 size: 14 residues. V lost 0 bases to trimming and J lost 5 bases, with 10 bases between them. The CDR3 nucleotides read TGTGCCAGCTCACCACCGGACAGAAAGACTGAAGCTTTCTTT. It codes for CASSPPDRKTEAFF.

This chain joins TRBV10-3 and TRBJ2-5; no definite D call. The CDR3 is made up of 12 amino acids. Per germline, CDR1 ENHRY and CDR2 SYGVKD. V was cut by 2 bases and J by 4 bases, with 5 bases left in between. As DNA, the CDR3 is TGTGCCATCAGTGAGGTGGGAGAGACCCAGTACTTC. Amino acid sequence: CAISEVGETQYF.

This clonotype turned up a few times. The chain recombines TRBV14 with TRBJ2-4; the D gene could be TRBD1 or TRBD2 (5 bases each). Trimming took 3 bases from V and 0 from J, leaving 18 bases between them. CDR3 length: 18 amino acids. Germline-derived CDR1 and CDR2 are SGHDN and FVKESK. CDR3 region: CASSQGFGTTLAKNIQYF. Written as DNA, the CDR3 is TGTGCCAGCAGCCAGGGGTTCGGGACCACCTTAGCCAAAAACATTCAGTACTTC.

The table lists this clonotype with many counts. The CDR3 nucleotides are TGTGCCAGCAGCTGGGGTAGCGGCCCCTACGAGCAGTACTTC. It translates to CASSWGSGPYEQYF. The chain uses TRBV12-3 or TRBV12-4 and TRBJ2-7; D might be TRBD2 (6 bases). V shed 6 bases and J shed 2 bases, with 14 bases lying between them. This CDR3 has 14 amino acids.

The chain recombines TRBV6-5 with TRBJ2-3; a possible D gene is TRBD1 (7 bases). V shed 4 bases and J shed 6 bases, with 20 bases lying between them. In germline, CDR1 is MNHEY, CDR2 SVGAGI. The CDR3 is 16 amino acids. The CDR3 bases are TGTGCCAGCAGTTTAAAACCGGGACCAGGGGGGGATACGCAGTATTTT. Translating it yields CASSLKPGPGGDTQYF.

In this sample, this clonotype turned up many times. The CDR3 DNA reads TGTGCCTGGCGGACTAGCAGCTACGAGCAGTACTTC. It is translated as CAWRTSSYEQYF. The V gene is TRBV30, the J gene TRBJ2-7; 8 bases map to TRBD2. Germline V gene sequence: CDR1 GTSNPN, CDR2 SVGIG (reference sequence). The CDR3 runs 12 residues. J was trimmed by 3 bases and V by 5 bases; bases with no gene match: 3.

This clonotype was seen a handful of times. The CDR3 spells CAWSKNDIKLAGWKTQYF. In DNA, the CDR3 is TGTGCCTGGAGTAAAAACGACATAAAGCTAGCGGGATGGAAGACCCAGTACTTC. The chain joins TRBV30 to TRBJ2-5, with 9 bases aligning to TRBD2. Germline CDR1 GTSNPN, CDR2 SVGIG (reference sequence). Trimming removed 2 bases from V and 6 bases from J; junction bases left unmatched: 19. The CDR3 extends over 18 amino acids.

This clonotype was detected many times. The gene calls are TRBV7-3 and TRBJ2-3; TRBD2 is a possible D gene (5 bases). Looked up from germline, CDR1 is SGHTA and CDR2 is FQGTGA. Between the trimmed V and J ends, which lost 6 bases and 2 bases, there was a span of 15 bases. The CDR3 spans 15 residues. The CDR3 DNA reads TGTGCCAGCAGTATGTTCGGGAACCCCACAGATACGCAGTATTTT. It is translated as CASSMFGNPTDTQYF.

The chain has TRBV4-1 and TRBJ2-1, with 11 bases identical to TRBD1. J lost 6 bases, V lost 4 bases, and 5 bases had no gene match. Germline V gene data show CDR1 as MGHRA and CDR2 as YSYEKL. The CDR3 covers 15 residues. The CDR3 loop is CASSPPDRGLNEQFF. The DNA of the CDR3 is TGCGCCAGCAGCCCCCCGGACAGGGGGCTCAATGAGCAGTTCTTC.

This clonotype was counted ten times or more. Mismatch with germline at one junction end may stem from a read error. The J gene is TRBJ1-1, the V gene TRBV7-2, with D maybe TRBD1 (5 bases). CDR3 size: 15 residues. Germline assignment: CDR1 SGHTA and CDR2 FQGNSA. The CDR3: CASSVAGTPNTEAFF. The CDR3 DNA is TGTGCCAGCAGCGTAGCCGGGACTCCGAACACTGAAGCTTTCTTT. The whole variable domain, remainder taken from reference TRBV7-2 and TRBJ1-1, is GAGVSQSPSNKVTEKGKDVELRCDPISGHTALYWYRQSLGQGLEFLIYFQGNSAPDKSGLPSDRFSAERTGGSVSTLTIQRTQQEDSAVYLCASSVAGTPNTEAFFGQGTRLTVV.

This clonotype has a count of ten or more. CDR3 protein: CASSSHQMSYNEQFF. The CDR3 bases are TGTGCCAGCAGTTCTCACCAAATGTCCTACAATGAGCAGTTCTTC. This chain uses TRBV6-2 or TRBV6-3 with TRBJ2-1; no reliable D call. CDR1 and CDR2 (germline): MNHEY, SVGEGT. Deletions cut 4 bases from V and 1 base from J, with 11 bases between. The CDR3 has 15 residues.

The gene calls are TRBV5-1 and TRBJ2-1, with 9 nucleotides matching TRBD1. V was clipped by 5 bases and J by 3 bases; unmatched bases: 6. The CDR3 spans 15 residues. The V gene's germline CDR1 is SGHRS and CDR2 YFSETQ. CDR3 in amino acids: CASRPGTGIYNEQFF. Here the CDR3 DNA reads TGCGCCAGCAGGCCCGGGACAGGGATCTACAATGAGCAGTTCTTC.

Many counts were recorded for this clonotype. The gene calls are TRBV2 and TRBJ2-7; 8 positions agree with TRBD1. From germline, CDR1 is SNHLY and CDR2 FYNNEI. The CDR3 length is 12 residues. V dropped 10 bases and J dropped 3; count of bases not matched to a gene: 5. CDR3: CATDRGNYEQYF. The CDR3 DNA follows: TGTGCCACCGACAGGGGCAACTACGAGCAGTACTTC.

The chain carries TRBV4-1 and TRBJ2-7; D assignment may be TRBD1 or TRBD2 (6 bases each). Trimming removed 1 base at V and 5 bases at J, with 15 bases between. The CDR3 has 15 residues. Germline V gives CDR1 MGHRA, CDR2 YSYEKL. DNA for the CDR3: TGCGCCAGCAGCCAAGTTGGGGGGCTCGTCGACGAGCAGTACTTC. This encodes CASSQVGGLVDEQYF.

V usage is TRBV9 and J usage is TRBJ1-2, with D uncertain. The germline V gene has CDR1 SGDLS and CDR2 YYNGEE. Deletions cut 4 bases from V and 6 bases from J, with 13 bases between. CDR3 length: 13 amino acids. CDR3 sequence (DNA): TGTGCCAGCAGCCCCCTAGGAACCCATGGCTACACCTTC. This sequence encodes CASSPLGTHGYTF.

In its sample, this clonotype was seen a few times. The chain employs TRBV30 and TRBJ2-5, with 12 nucleotides matching TRBD2. Germline CDR1 is GTSNPN and CDR2 is SVGIG (reference sequence). The CDR3 totals 15 residues. V was pared by 3 bases and J by 2 bases, with 4 bases of the junction left unmatched. The CDR3 nucleotides read TGTGCCTGGAGCCCTCTAGCGGGAGGGCAAGAGACCCAGTACTTC. Translation gives CAWSPLAGGQETQYF. Looking up the rest from reference TRBV30 and TRBJ2-5 gives the full variable domain: SQTIHQWPATLVQPVGSPLSLECTVEGTSNPNLYWYRQAAGRGLQLLFYSVGIGQISSEVPQNLSASRPQDRQFILSSKKLLLSDSGFYLCAWSPLAGGQETQYFGPGTRLLVL.

In this sample, this clonotype turned up many times. V gene TRBV2 combines with J gene TRBJ1-1; weak D call: TRBD1 (6 bases). The CDR3 runs 13 residues. Between the trimmed V and J ends, which lost 10 bases and 3 bases, there was a span of 15 bases. Germline V gene lookup returns CDR1 SNHLY and CDR2 FYNNEI. The CDR3 DNA reads as TGTGCCACGGGGGGGCAGATGTACACTGAAGCTTTCTTT. Translating it yields CATGGQMYTEAFF.